These T cell receptor beta chains were read from a single sample in a study of T-cell memory formation after mild COVID-19. From the 5' RACE reads, TCRdb called clonotypes with MiXCR, one entry per CDR3 protein. The table includes approximately 100,000 distinct CDR3 sequences, 9.5% to 15% detected once. The sample was PBMCs or a T cell subset sorted from them (not recorded which). The receptors stem from an adult woman who had mild COVID-19 (a few samples of this study predate the infection). Cell type and time point are not known. Each CDR3 is given with its conserved first and last residue. Each record gives: V gene, J gene, D gene, clone size, CDR3 protein, CDR3 DNA. D genes are given only for firm matches. Clone sizes are given selectively: once, few, many, or a class where the clone is expanded.

v_call: TRBV14
j_call: TRBJ2-3
d_call: NA
clone_size: few
cdr3_aa: CASSLVVGTDTQYF
cdr3_nt: TGTGCCAGCAGCCTAGTGGTTGGTACAGATACGCAGTATTTT

v_call: TRBV24-1
j_call: TRBJ1-5
d_call: TRBD1
clone_size: few
cdr3_aa: CATRSRDRVDQPQHF
cdr3_nt: TGTGCCACCAGGTCCCGGGACAGGGTCGATCAGCCCCAGCATTTT

v_call: TRBV6-1
j_call: TRBJ1-1
d_call: NA
clone_size: few
cdr3_aa: CASSEYRLNTEAFF
cdr3_nt: TGTGCCAGCAGTGAATACCGCTTGAACACTGAAGCTTTCTTT

v_call: TRBV6-6
j_call: TRBJ2-1
d_call: NA
clone_size: few
cdr3_aa: CASSYSMRNEQFF
cdr3_nt: TGTGCCAGCAGTTACTCGATGAGGAATGAGCAGTTCTTC

v_call: TRBV9
j_call: TRBJ2-1
d_call: NA
clone_size: few
cdr3_aa: CASSVWDEQFF
cdr3_nt: TGTGCCAGCAGCGTCTGGGATGAGCAGTTCTTC

v_call: TRBV12-3/TRBV12-4
j_call: TRBJ2-3
d_call: NA
clone_size: few
cdr3_aa: CASSPGPGLDTQYF
cdr3_nt: TGTGCCAGCAGCCCGGGCCCTGGTCTTGATACGCAGTATTTT

v_call: TRBV29-1
j_call: TRBJ2-7
d_call: NA
clone_size: few
cdr3_aa: CSVETSGYEQYF
cdr3_nt: TGCAGCGTCGAGACCTCGGGTTACGAGCAGTACTTC

v_call: TRBV28
j_call: TRBJ2-7
d_call: TRBD1
clone_size: once
cdr3_aa: CASKGALWEQYF
cdr3_nt: TGTGCCAGCAAGGGGGCCCTCTGGGAGCAGTACTTC

v_call: TRBV7-9
j_call: TRBJ2-7
d_call: NA
clone_size: many
cdr3_aa: CASSSSLRGLEQYF
cdr3_nt: TGTGCCAGCAGTTCAAGTCTGCGGGGGCTGGAGCAGTACTTC

v_call: TRBV3-1
j_call: TRBJ2-2
d_call: TRBD2
clone_size: few
cdr3_aa: CASSQDGLAGTGELFF
cdr3_nt: TGTGCCAGCAGCCAAGACGGGCTAGCGGGGACCGGGGAGCTGTTTTTT

v_call: TRBV2
j_call: TRBJ2-2
d_call: TRBD1
clone_size: few
cdr3_aa: CASSAMTGAGGELFF
cdr3_nt: TGTGCCAGCAGTGCCATGACAGGGGCCGGCGGGGAGCTGTTTTTT

v_call: TRBV24-1
j_call: TRBJ1-2
d_call: NA
clone_size: few
cdr3_aa: CATSDLGVGGYTF
cdr3_nt: TGTGCCACCAGTGATTTGGGGGTTGGTGGCTACACCTTC

v_call: TRBV18
j_call: TRBJ2-2
d_call: NA
clone_size: NA
cdr3_aa: CASSPDSMGGEFESPNTGELFF
cdr3_nt: TGTGCCAGCTCACCGGATTCGATGGGGGGCGAATTTGAATCTCCGAACACCGGGGAGCTGTTTTTT

v_call: TRBV4-3
j_call: TRBJ1-2
d_call: NA
clone_size: few
cdr3_aa: CASSRVVTNYGYTF
cdr3_nt: TGCGCCAGCAGCCGGGTCGTAACAAACTATGGCTACACCTTC

v_call: TRBV7-9
j_call: TRBJ2-2
d_call: TRBD1
clone_size: few
cdr3_aa: CASSPPVGRGRSTGELFF
cdr3_nt: TGTGCCAGCAGCCCTCCCGTCGGCAGGGGGCGTAGCACCGGGGAGCTGTTTTTT

v_call: TRBV7-9
j_call: TRBJ2-7
d_call: TRBD2
clone_size: many
cdr3_aa: CASLGLATGGSYEQYF
cdr3_nt: TGTGCCAGCTTGGGACTAGCTACCGGAGGCTCCTACGAGCAGTACTTC

v_call: TRBV7-9
j_call: TRBJ2-7
d_call: NA
clone_size: NA
cdr3_aa: CASSLATPGHGAYEQYF
cdr3_nt: TGTGCCAGCAGCTTAGCCACCCCGGGACACGGCGCCTACGAGCAGTACTTC

v_call: TRBV9
j_call: TRBJ2-7
d_call: TRBD2
clone_size: NA
cdr3_aa: CASGSGSYEQYF
cdr3_nt: TGTGCCAGCGGAAGCGGGAGCTACGAGCAGTACTTC

v_call: TRBV15
j_call: TRBJ1-5
d_call: NA
clone_size: NA
cdr3_aa: CATSRGGNQPQHF
cdr3_nt: TGTGCCACCAGCAGAGGGGGCAATCAGCCCCAGCATTTT

v_call: TRBV4-2
j_call: TRBJ2-7
d_call: NA
clone_size: many
cdr3_aa: CASSPGFSEIYEQYF
cdr3_nt: TGTGCCAGCAGCCCGGGATTTAGCGAAATTTACGAGCAGTACTTC

v_call: TRBV7-9
j_call: TRBJ2-3
d_call: TRBD2
clone_size: NA
cdr3_aa: CASSPAIGGLEADTQYF
cdr3_nt: TGTGCCAGCAGCCCCGCGATAGGAGGACTAGAGGCAGATACGCAGTATTTT

v_call: TRBV6-5
j_call: TRBJ2-7
d_call: TRBD2
clone_size: few
cdr3_aa: CASSYSPGGNEQYF
cdr3_nt: TGTGCCAGCAGTTACTCCCCGGGAGGAAACGAGCAGTACTTC

v_call: TRBV20-1
j_call: TRBJ2-4
d_call: TRBD1
clone_size: NA
cdr3_aa: CSAADRGLNIQYF
cdr3_nt: TGCAGTGCCGCCGACAGGGGGTTGAACATTCAGTACTTC

v_call: TRBV5-1
j_call: TRBJ1-1
d_call: NA
clone_size: NA
cdr3_aa: CASSSMGDSNTEAFF
cdr3_nt: TGCGCCAGCAGCTCTATGGGGGATTCGAACACTGAAGCTTTCTTT

v_call: TRBV15
j_call: TRBJ2-1
d_call: NA
clone_size: few
cdr3_aa: CATSRDRLMDEQFF
cdr3_nt: TGTGCCACCAGCAGAGATCGCCTCATGGATGAGCAGTTCTTC

v_call: TRBV5-1
j_call: TRBJ2-7
d_call: NA
clone_size: few
cdr3_aa: CASSHAREDYEQYF
cdr3_nt: TGCGCCAGCAGCCACGCCAGGGAGGACTACGAGCAGTACTTC

v_call: TRBV12-3/TRBV12-4
j_call: TRBJ2-1
d_call: NA
clone_size: few
cdr3_aa: CASSWGGGDNEQFF
cdr3_nt: TGTGCCAGCAGTTGGGGGGGCGGGGACAATGAGCAGTTCTTC

v_call: TRBV3-1
j_call: TRBJ2-1
d_call: TRBD2
clone_size: few
cdr3_aa: CASSPFGGGPTYNEQFF
cdr3_nt: TGTGCCAGCAGCCCTTTCGGCGGGGGGCCGACATACAATGAGCAGTTCTTC

v_call: TRBV5-1
j_call: TRBJ2-7
d_call: TRBD1
clone_size: NA
cdr3_aa: CASSEQGESYEQYF
cdr3_nt: TGCGCCAGCAGCGAACAGGGGGAAAGTTACGAGCAGTACTTC

v_call: TRBV6-6
j_call: TRBJ1-1
d_call: NA
clone_size: NA
cdr3_aa: CASSPITTEAFF
cdr3_nt: TGTGCCAGCAGTCCCATAACTACTGAAGCTTTCTTT

v_call: TRBV5-8
j_call: TRBJ2-1
d_call: NA
clone_size: few
cdr3_aa: CASSLAPSFEQFF
cdr3_nt: TGTGCCAGCAGCTTGGCCCCTAGCTTTGAGCAGTTCTTC

v_call: TRBV5-1
j_call: TRBJ2-5
d_call: TRBD2
clone_size: few
cdr3_aa: CASSFLGLAGLEETQYF
cdr3_nt: TGCGCCAGCAGCTTTCTAGGACTAGCGGGGTTAGAAGAGACCCAGTACTTC

v_call: TRBV5-1
j_call: TRBJ2-2
d_call: NA
clone_size: NA
cdr3_aa: CASSHTGELFF
cdr3_nt: TGCGCCAGCAGCCACACCGGGGAGCTGTTTTTT

v_call: TRBV9
j_call: TRBJ2-3
d_call: TRBD2
clone_size: few
cdr3_aa: CASTPSSGSVTDTQYF
cdr3_nt: TGTGCGTCAACCCCGTCTAGCGGGAGTGTCACAGATACGCAGTATTTT

v_call: TRBV18
j_call: TRBJ1-4
d_call: NA
clone_size: NA
cdr3_aa: CASSPPAEEDEKLFF
cdr3_nt: TGTGCCAGCTCACCACCCGCGGAGGAAGATGAAAAACTGTTTTTT

v_call: TRBV27
j_call: TRBJ2-2
d_call: TRBD1
clone_size: NA
cdr3_aa: CASSFGQGVYLAGELFF
cdr3_nt: TGTGCCAGCAGTTTTGGACAGGGGGTCTATTTGGCCGGGGAGCTGTTTTTT

v_call: TRBV28
j_call: TRBJ2-3
d_call: NA
clone_size: NA
cdr3_aa: CASSMASGFDTQYF
cdr3_nt: TGTGCCAGCAGCATGGCTTCAGGGTTCGATACGCAGTATTTT

v_call: TRBV12-3/TRBV12-4
j_call: TRBJ2-1
d_call: NA
clone_size: NA
cdr3_aa: CASSLRGGAGGLGEQFF
cdr3_nt: TGTGCCAGCAGTTTAAGGGGGGGCGCAGGCGGTTTGGGTGAGCAGTTCTTC

v_call: TRBV13
j_call: TRBJ2-7
d_call: NA
clone_size: few
cdr3_aa: CASSYRDRIYEQYF
cdr3_nt: TGTGCCAGCAGCTACCGGGACCGCATCTACGAGCAGTACTTC

v_call: TRBV5-1
j_call: TRBJ1-1
d_call: NA
clone_size: NA
cdr3_aa: CASSLNLGGSGNTEAFF
cdr3_nt: TGCGCCAGCAGCTTGAACCTTGGAGGCAGCGGGAACACTGAAGCTTTCTTT

v_call: TRBV7-6
j_call: TRBJ2-1
d_call: TRBD2
clone_size: many
cdr3_aa: CASMPVSGGYNEQFF
cdr3_nt: TGTGCCAGCATGCCCGTCTCCGGGGGGTACAATGAGCAGTTCTTC

v_call: TRBV5-1
j_call: TRBJ1-1
d_call: NA
clone_size: NA
cdr3_aa: CASSPNTVRTEAFF
cdr3_nt: TGCGCCAGCAGCCCAAATACAGTTCGCACTGAAGCTTTCTTT

v_call: TRBV20-1
j_call: TRBJ1-2
d_call: NA
clone_size: few
cdr3_aa: CSARVTGNYGYTF
cdr3_nt: TGCAGTGCTAGAGTAACAGGGAACTATGGCTACACCTTC

v_call: TRBV11-2
j_call: TRBJ2-1
d_call: NA
clone_size: once
cdr3_aa: CASRYYRGGEQFF
cdr3_nt: TGTGCCAGCAGATATTACAGGGGAGGTGAGCAGTTCTTC

v_call: TRBV29-1
j_call: TRBJ2-2
d_call: NA
clone_size: many
cdr3_aa: CSVSRGGNTGELFF
cdr3_nt: TGCAGCGTTAGCAGGGGGGGGAACACCGGGGAGCTGTTTTTT

v_call: TRBV5-1
j_call: TRBJ2-7
d_call: TRBD1
clone_size: many
cdr3_aa: CASSGRDRGPYEQYF
cdr3_nt: TGCGCCAGCAGCGGGAGGGACAGGGGCCCCTACGAGCAGTACTTC

v_call: TRBV6-5
j_call: TRBJ2-1
d_call: NA
clone_size: many
cdr3_aa: CASRYGQFHEQFF
cdr3_nt: TGTGCCAGCAGGTACGGACAGTTCCATGAGCAGTTCTTC